A selection of T cell receptor beta chains follows, all from one sample in a study of OX40 agonist ivuxolimab in advanced cancers. The protocol was immunoSEQ multiplex PCR, while the TCRdb copy is restricted to in-frame clones and leaves out a portion. The sample shows 48,000 or so clones, roughly 77% of them seen only once. The starting material was CD4+ or CD8+ T cells sorted from blood, obtained in a trial of the OX40 agonist ivuxolimab. The receptors were sampled from an adult with an advanced solid tumor such as melanoma, head and neck, liver or kidney cancer. CDR3s include the opening cysteine and the closing phenylalanine or tryptophan. A D gene is named only where the DNA matches it firmly. Only part of the rows carry a size: once, few, many, or a class if the clone is expanded.

>TRBV5-8|TRBJ1-4|TRBD1|-|15
TGTGCCAGCAGCCGTCGACAGGGCTTGGGGGAAAAACTGTTTTTT
CASSRRQGLGEKLFF
>TRBV6-5|TRBJ2-7|-|-|14
TGTGCCAGCACTTCCGGGGCGGGTCCCTACGAGCAGTACTTC
CASTSGAGPYEQYF
>TRBV30|TRBJ1-3|-|-|14
TGTGCCTGGCAGAAAGACAGCTCTGGAAACACCATATATTTT
CAWQKDSSGNTIYF
>TRBV9|TRBJ1-5|-|few|15
TGTGCCAGCAGCGTAGGCCCAGTTAGCAATCAGCCCCAGCATTTT
CASSVGPVSNQPQHF
>TRBV15|TRBJ1-3|TRBD1|-|15
TGTGCCACCAGCAGAGATCCCCGCAGGGGGGACACCATATATTTT
CATSRDPRRGDTIYF
>TRBV10-2|TRBJ2-5|-|-|14
TGCGCCAGCAGTGTCTTTAAGGCGGAAGAGACCCAGTACTTC
CASSVFKAEETQYF
>TRBV4-1|TRBJ2-1|TRBD2|-|16
TGCGCCAGCAGCCGTACTAGCGGGGCAACCTACAATGAGCAGTTCTTC
CASSRTSGATYNEQFF
>TRBV5-1|TRBJ2-7|TRBD2|once|15
TGCGCCAGCAGCTGGGGACTAGCGGGAGAGGGGGAGCAGTACTTC
CASSWGLAGEGEQYF
>TRBV7-6|TRBJ2-7|-|-|14
TGTGCCAGCAGCCCTAAGACAACCTCCTACGAGCAGTACTTC
CASSPKTTSYEQYF
>TRBV5-1|TRBJ2-3|TRBD2|-|16
TGCGCCAGCAGCTCCACTAGCGGGAGGGCAACAGATACGCAGTATTTT
CASSSTSGRATDTQYF
>TRBV7-2|TRBJ2-7|-|-|14
TGTGCCAGCAGCTTAGACGGGACCCCCTACGAGCAGTACTTC
CASSLDGTPYEQYF
>TRBV6-5|TRBJ1-2|-|once|14
TGTGCCAGCAGTTCCGAGGGGGGGGTCTATGGCTACACCTTC
CASSSEGGVYGYTF
>TRBV18|TRBJ1-4|-|-|13
TGTGCCAGCTCACCAGGGGCTAATGAAAAACTGTTTTTT
CASSPGANEKLFF
>TRBV11-2|TRBJ2-7|-|-|13
TGTGCCAGCAGCTTATCCAACGTTGGCGAGCAGTACTTC
CASSLSNVGEQYF
>TRBV2|TRBJ1-5|-|-|14
TGTGCCAGCATTCCTTCGGGGGGGGAAGGCCCCCAGCATTTT
CASIPSGGEGPQHF
>TRBV7-2|TRBJ2-1|-|many|18
TGTGCCAGCAGCTTAGAGGGCTTTACGGGAGACTCCTACAATGAGCAGTTCTTC
CASSLEGFTGDSYNEQFF
>TRBV7-7|TRBJ2-5|-|-|14
TGTGCCAGCAGTCAGGACGGACTTGGGGGGACCCAGTACTTC
CASSQDGLGGTQYF
>TRBV6-6|TRBJ2-7|-|-|14
TGTGCCAGCAGTTACGCCGACGCATCCTACGAGCAGTACTTC
CASSYADASYEQYF
>TRBV18|TRBJ1-4|-|-|14
TGTGCCAGCTCACCAGGGTACGCTAATGAAAAACTGTTTTTT
CASSPGYANEKLFF
>TRBV7-9|TRBJ1-2|-|once|14
TGTGCCAGCAGCTTAGTTGGAGATAGCGGTGGCTACACCTTC
CASSLVGDSGGYTF
>TRBV7-8|TRBJ1-5|-|many|13
TGTGCCAGCAGCTTAGAACCGAGGGCCGCCCAGCATTTT
CASSLEPRAAQHF
>TRBV2|TRBJ1-1|-|few|11
TGTGCCAGCAGTGAAGACGGAGAAGCTTTCTTT
CASSEDGEAFF
>TRBV27|TRBJ1-2|TRBD1|-|14
TGTGCCAGCAGTCCCATAGGACAGGGTGTTGGCTACACCTTC
CASSPIGQGVGYTF
>TRBV6-5|TRBJ2-3|-|-|14
TGTGCCAGCAGTTATTCTGGGCCTACAGATACGCAGTATTTT
CASSYSGPTDTQYF
>TRBV9|TRBJ1-2|TRBD1|few|15
TGTGCCAGCAGCGTGTCAGGGGGCTTCGGTAGTGGCTACACCTTC
CASSVSGGFGSGYTF
>TRBV19|TRBJ2-2|TRBD2|-|16
TGTGCCACCCGACTAGCGGGAGAGGTATCTCCCGGGGAGCTGTTTTTT
CATRLAGEVSPGELFF
>TRBV6-5|TRBJ2-3|-|-|12
TGTGCCAGCAGTTACGTCACAGATACGCAGTATTTT
CASSYVTDTQYF
>TRBV18|TRBJ2-7|TRBD2|-|16
TGTGCCAGCTCACCTGATACTAGCGGGGTCTCCTACGAGCAGTACTTC
CASSPDTSGVSYEQYF
>TRBV27|TRBJ2-1|-|-|16
TGTGCCAGCAGTTTTCGTACAAACAGGGTCGCCAATGAGCAGTTCTTC
CASSFRTNRVANEQFF
>TRBV10-1|TRBJ2-1|TRBD2|few|16
TGCGCCAGCAGCAGACTAGCGGGAACGTACTACAATGAGCAGTTCTTC
CASSRLAGTYYNEQFF
>TRBV27|TRBJ1-1|TRBD1|-|12
TGTGCCAGCAGTTTTCAGGGGGCTGAAGCTTTCTTT
CASSFQGAEAFF
>TRBV5-6|TRBJ1-5|-|-|15
TGTGCCAGCAGCTTGTTGGCCAATCGCAATCAGCCCCAGCATTTT
CASSLLANRNQPQHF
>TRBV5-6|TRBJ2-7|-|-|11
TGTGCCAGCAGCATCACCCTCGAGCAGTACTTC
CASSITLEQYF
>TRBV18|TRBJ2-1|TRBD1|-|16
TGTGCCAGCTCACCCGGCGGGACAGGGGGAATCGGTGAGCAGTTCTTC
CASSPGGTGGIGEQFF
>TRBV7-8|TRBJ1-1|-|-|13
TGTGCCAGCAGCTTAGAAGGGGGGGATGAAGCTTTCTTT
CASSLEGGDEAFF
>TRBV5-6|TRBJ2-3|-|-|15
TGTGCCAGCAGCTTGGTGCTCTCTAGCACAGATACGCAGTATTTT
CASSLVLSSTDTQYF
>TRBV7-2|TRBJ1-2|TRBD1|-|14
TGTGCCAGCAGCTTAGGAGGGACAGGGTATGGCTACACCTTC
CASSLGGTGYGYTF
>TRBV11-2|TRBJ2-5|TRBD2|few|16
TGTGCCAGCAGCTTAGGCACTAGCGGCCCCCAAGAGACCCAGTACTTC
CASSLGTSGPQETQYF
>TRBV7-6|TRBJ2-7|TRBD1|-|14
TGTGCCAGCAGCTCCGGACAGGGGGACTACGAGCAGTACTTC
CASSSGQGDYEQYF
>TRBV5-6|TRBJ1-2|-|few|14
TGTGCCAGCAGCTCGGGACGGGGGATAGGCGGCTACACCTTC
CASSSGRGIGGYTF
>TRBV27|TRBJ2-1|TRBD2|-|13
TGTGCCAGCAATAATTGGGAGGGCGATGAGCAGTTCTTC
CASNNWEGDEQFF
>TRBV10-2|TRBJ2-7|-|-|13
TGCGCCAGCAGTGATGATAGCGTCTACGAGCAGTACTTC
CASSDDSVYEQYF
>TRBV19|TRBJ2-7|-|-|13
TGTGCCAGTAGTACCGGCCTTAACTACGAGCAGTACTTC
CASSTGLNYEQYF
>TRBV15|TRBJ2-7|-|-|12
TGTGCCACCAGCTCCGGGAAGTACGAGCAGTACTTC
CATSSGKYEQYF
>TRBV6-1|TRBJ2-7|-|once|14
TGTGCCAGCAGGTCCCTACAGGACTCCTACGAGCAGTACTTC
CASRSLQDSYEQYF
>TRBV19|TRBJ2-3|TRBD1|-|17
TGTGCCAGTAGTATGCCTCCCGGGACAGGGGCCACAGATACGCAGTATTTT
CASSMPPGTGATDTQYF
>TRBV5-1|TRBJ2-7|-|-|13
TGCGCCAGCAGCCCGACAGGATCCTACGAGCAGTACTTC
CASSPTGSYEQYF